The source of this T cell receptor (beta chain) is a study of blood T cell repertoires in COVID-19. CDR3 length: 15 residues. V was cut by 2 bases and J by 5 bases, with 15 bases left in between. The germline CDR1 and CDR2 sequences are SGHDN and FVKESK. Only in-frame clones appear in the TCRdb table, and some are missing; sequencing was by immunoSEQ multiplex PCR. The sample has a few hundred thousand clones, 88% seen once. The V and J genes are TRBV14 and TRBJ1-1; D unclear. The sequence came from a human donor in a cohort sampled during active COVID-19. The sequencing input was peripheral blood. In nucleotides, the CDR3 is TGTGCCAGCAGCCAACTAGGACCGGGGTGGACTGAAGCTTTCTTT. The encoded protein is CASSQLGPGWTEAFF.